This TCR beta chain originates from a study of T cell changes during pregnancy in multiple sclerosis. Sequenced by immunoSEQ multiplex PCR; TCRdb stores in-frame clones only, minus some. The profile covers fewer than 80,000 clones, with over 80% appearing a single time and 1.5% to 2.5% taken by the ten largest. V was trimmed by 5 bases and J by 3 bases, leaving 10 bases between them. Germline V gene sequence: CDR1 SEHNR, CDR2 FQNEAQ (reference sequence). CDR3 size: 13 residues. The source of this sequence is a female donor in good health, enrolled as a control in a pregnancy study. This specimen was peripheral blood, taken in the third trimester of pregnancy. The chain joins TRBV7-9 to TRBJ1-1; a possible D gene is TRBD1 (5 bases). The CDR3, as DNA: TGTGCCAGCAGCCCATTCAGGGACACTGAAGCTTTCTTT. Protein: CASSPFRDTEAFF.